The next 9 T cell receptor beta chains were all read from a single sample in a study of beta chain features in type 1 diabetes. Of the isolated RNA, all was reverse transcribed, and so the sequenced material was expressed TCRB transcripts. Clones were sequenced by immunoSEQ multiplex PCR, and TCRdb holds only the in-frame ones, with some missing. The sample includes roughly 150,000 clones, 10% of them seen just once. Study-wide findings and caveats: In all four CD4+ subsets, TCRB CDR3 length was significantly, moderately reduced in type 1 diabetes.

Which antigens these TCRs recognize remains unknown. Source material: central memory CD4+ T cells from blood. These receptors all stem from a man aged 25-45 years with type 1 diabetes.

The CDR3 region is CASSLELAGNSYEQYF. CDR3 coding DNA: TGTGCCAGCAGCTTGGAGCTTGCGGGGAACTCCTACGAGCAGTACTTC. V and J are TRBV5-6 and TRBJ2-7, with D perhaps TRBD2 (6 bases). The CDR3 spans 16 residues. CDR1 SGHDT and CDR2 YYEEEE come from the germline V gene. V lost 0 bases and J lost 0, with 13 bases in between.

The table lists this clone with a count of one. The gene calls are TRBV11-2 and TRBJ2-2; tentatively, D is TRBD2 (5 bases). Germline V gene sequence: CDR1 SGHAT, CDR2 FQNNGV. V lost 0 bases and J lost 6, with 11 bases in between. The length of the CDR3 is 15 residues. The CDR3, as DNA: TGTGCCAGCAGCTTAGAACCCCGTAGCGCCGGGGAGCTGTTTTTT. Translation gives CASSLEPRSAGELFF.

This clone was seen a handful of times. V gene TRBV5-1 combines with J gene TRBJ2-5; D is uncertain. Between the trimmed V and J ends, which lost 4 bases and 1 base, there was a span of 11 bases. The germline V gene has CDR1 SGHRS and CDR2 YFSETQ. This CDR3 has 14 amino acids. The CDR3 coding sequence is TGCGCCAGCAGCCAGCAAGCGCCCCAAGAGACCCAGTACTTC. This sequence encodes CASSQQAPQETQYF.

This clone came up a few times. This rearrangement joins TRBV7-2 to TRBJ2-2; 7 bases line up with TRBD1. J was trimmed by 4 bases and V by 5 bases; bases with no gene match: 1. CDR1 and CDR2 (germline): SGHTA, FQGNSA. The CDR3 sequence is 13 residues long. The CDR3 is CASSRDSTGELFF. The DNA for the CDR3 is TGTGCCAGCAGCCGGGACAGCACCGGGGAGCTGTTTTTT.

As concerns this clone: The junction and the germline gene differ at one end; a read error may be behind it. The chain couples TRBV28 to TRBJ2-7, with a weak D call TRBD2 (6 bases). This CDR3 has 13 residues. Germline V gene lookup returns CDR1 MDHEN and CDR2 SYDVKM. CDR3 protein: CTSPSSGGDEQYF. DNA for the CDR3: TGTACCAGCCCATCAAGTGGCGGGGACGAGCAGTACTTC.

The chain couples TRBV18 to TRBJ2-7; 7 bases align to TRBD1. The V segment lost 5 bases and the J segment 5 bases; nucleotides outside the gene matches: 6. CDR3 size: 13 residues. The germline V gene encodes CDR1 KGHSH and CDR2 LQKENI. CDR3 residues: CASSFQGDHEQYF. The CDR3, as DNA: TGTGCCAGCTCATTTCAGGGGGACCACGAGCAGTACTTC.

The J gene is TRBJ2-1, the V gene TRBV7-2; D uncertain. CDR1 and CDR2 from the germline V gene are SGHTA and FQGNSA. The CDR3 is 15 residues long. Trimming shortened V by 7 bases and J by 0 bases, and 13 bases separated the two germline ends. CDR3 bases: TGTGCCAGCATCCTTTCTGTTAGCTCCTACAATGAGCAGTTCTTC. It is translated as CASILSVSSYNEQFF.

This clone was counted a few times. The J gene is TRBJ2-3, the V gene TRBV7-3; possibly TRBD1 for D (7 bases). V gave up 5 bases and J gave up 0 bases, with 15 bases separating them. Per the germline V gene, CDR1 is SGHTA and CDR2 is FQGTGA. CDR3 length: 16 amino acids. CDR3 bases: TGTGCCAGCAGCCAAGTCCAGGGGGGAAGCACAGATACGCAGTATTTT. Its translation: CASSQVQGGSTDTQYF.

The chain recombines TRBV27 with TRBJ1-2; D is possibly TRBD1 (5 bases). Trimming removed 2 bases from V and 4 bases from J, with 8 bases in between. CDR1 is MNHEY, CDR2 SMNVEV, per germline (reference sequence). The CDR3 has 13 amino acids. CDR3 region: CASSLRDSYGYTF. CDR3 sequence (DNA): TGTGCCAGCAGTTTACGGGACTCCTATGGCTACACCTTC.